These T cell receptor beta chains were read from a single sample in a study of Graves' ophthalmopathy and Graves' hyperthyroidism. MiXCR, run by TCRdb on the multiplex PCR reads, gives a single entry per CDR3 protein. The repertoire includes roughly 380,000 distinct CDR3 sequences, 15% of them detected once, and 7% sits in the top ten. Sequencing was carried out using peripheral blood. The origin of the receptors is a young woman with stable Graves' hyperthyroidism. CDR3s include the opening cysteine and the closing phenylalanine or tryptophan. A D gene is named only where the DNA matches it firmly. Clone size is given for some rows only: seen once, a few or many times, or a class if the clone is expanded.

V gene	clone size	D gene	J gene	CDR3 protein	CDR3 DNA
TRBV5-1	many	TRBD1	TRBJ1-5	CASSRTGLEPQHF	TGCGCCAGCAGCCGGACAGGATTAGAGCCCCAGCATTTT
TRBV12-3/TRBV12-4	many	TRBD1	TRBJ2-7	CASSDRGLIEQYF	TGTGCCAGCAGTGACAGGGGGCTAATCGAGCAGTACTTC
TRBV7-2	many	NA	TRBJ2-7	CAGSRPDSYEQYF	TGTGCCGGCAGCCGTCCCGACAGTTACGAGCAGTACTTC
TRBV10-3	many	NA	TRBJ1-2	CAISEFSVYGYTF	TGTGCCATCAGTGAGTTCTCGGTGTATGGCTACACCTTC
TRBV6-2/TRBV6-3	many	NA	TRBJ1-6	CASSPGSRPGRSPLHF	TGTGCCAGCAGCCCGGGGTCCCGGCCCGGTCGTTCACCCCTCCACTTT
TRBV12-3/TRBV12-4	many	NA	TRBJ2-5	CASSPRQVLLETQYF	TGTGCCAGCAGTCCCCGACAGGTCCTCCTGGAGACCCAGTACTTC
TRBV12-3/TRBV12-4	many	NA	TRBJ1-1	CASSRYSNTEAFF	TGTGCCAGCAGCCGGTATAGTAACACTGAAGCTTTCTTT
TRBV6-5	many	NA	TRBJ2-5	CASSPTGGREYETQYF	TGTGCCAGCAGTCCAACCGGTGGCAGGGAATACGAGACCCAGTACTTC
TRBV29-1	NA	NA	TRBJ1-2	CSVVSGNYGYTF	TGCAGCGTTGTTTCGGGGAACTATGGCTACACCTTC
TRBV12-3/TRBV12-4	many	NA	TRBJ2-5	CASSLTPGDQETQYF	TGTGCCAGCAGTTTAACCCCAGGGGACCAAGAGACCCAGTACTTC
TRBV11-2	few	TRBD1	TRBJ2-3	CASSSGQGGDTQYF	TGTGCCAGCAGCTCAGGACAGGGAGGAGATACGCAGTATTTT
TRBV19	many	NA	TRBJ1-6	CASSIISGNNSPLHF	TGTGCCAGTAGTATTATTTCGGGGAATAATTCACCCCTCCACTTT
TRBV28	NA	NA	TRBJ2-2	CASSSNRENTGELFF	TGTGCCAGCAGTTCGAACAGGGAGAACACCGGGGAGCTGTTTTTT
TRBV5-1	many	TRBD1	TRBJ1-1	CASSLGDRQGTEAFF	TGCGCCAGCAGCTTGGGGGACAGGCAGGGCACTGAAGCTTTCTTT
TRBV28	NA	TRBD1	TRBJ1-2	CASSLKLGQGAALRGYTF	TGTGCCAGCAGTTTGAAGTTGGGACAGGGGGCCGCTCTCCGCGGCTACACCTTC